This T cell receptor beta chain was identified in a study of T cells in localized non-small cell lung cancer. Measured with immunoSEQ multiplex PCR; TCRdb has only the in-frame clones, and not every one. The sample has 1,500 to 2,000 clones; 27% are singletons. This clone was observed a handful of times. The specimen comprised lung tumor tissue, sampled before any cancer treatment. This receptor was obtained from a woman aged 35 to 70 with stage I lung adenocarcinoma.

This CDR3 reads CASSPGATAYGYTF. The CDR3 nucleotides are TGTGCCAGCTCACCAGGGGCCACCGCCTATGGCTACACCTTC. V and J are TRBV18 and TRBJ1-2; weak D call: TRBD1 (5 bases). Germline values: CDR1 KGHSH, CDR2 LQKENI. Trimming shortened V by 2 bases and J by 4 bases, and 11 bases separated the two germline ends. The CDR3 covers 14 residues.